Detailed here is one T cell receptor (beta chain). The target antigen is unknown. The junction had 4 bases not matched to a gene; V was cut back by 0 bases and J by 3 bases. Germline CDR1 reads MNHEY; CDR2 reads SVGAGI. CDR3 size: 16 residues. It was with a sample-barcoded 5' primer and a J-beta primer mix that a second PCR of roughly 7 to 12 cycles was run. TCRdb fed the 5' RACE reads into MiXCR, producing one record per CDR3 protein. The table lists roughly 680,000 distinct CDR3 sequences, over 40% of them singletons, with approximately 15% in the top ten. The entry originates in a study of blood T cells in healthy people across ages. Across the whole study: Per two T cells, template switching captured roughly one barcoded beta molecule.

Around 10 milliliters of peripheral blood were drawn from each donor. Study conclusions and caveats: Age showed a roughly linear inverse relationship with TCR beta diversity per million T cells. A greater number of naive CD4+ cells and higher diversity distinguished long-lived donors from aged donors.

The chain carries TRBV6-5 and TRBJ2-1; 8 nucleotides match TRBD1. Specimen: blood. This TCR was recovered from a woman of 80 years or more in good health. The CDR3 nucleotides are TGTGCCAGCAGTTACTCACAGGGGGAGAGCTACAATGAGCAGTTCTTC. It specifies CASSYSQGESYNEQFF.